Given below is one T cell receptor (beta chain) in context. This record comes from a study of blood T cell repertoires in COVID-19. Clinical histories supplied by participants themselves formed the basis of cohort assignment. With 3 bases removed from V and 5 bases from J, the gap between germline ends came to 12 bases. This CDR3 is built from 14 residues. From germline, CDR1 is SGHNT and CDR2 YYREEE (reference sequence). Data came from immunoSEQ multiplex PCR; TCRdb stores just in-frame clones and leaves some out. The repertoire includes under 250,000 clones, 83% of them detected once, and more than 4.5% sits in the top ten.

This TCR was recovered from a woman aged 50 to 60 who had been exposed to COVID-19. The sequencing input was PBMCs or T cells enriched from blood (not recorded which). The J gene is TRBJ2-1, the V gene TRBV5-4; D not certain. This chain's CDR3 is CASSSLRSDNEQFF. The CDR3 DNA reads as TGTGCCAGCAGCTCCCTCCGGTCGGACAATGAGCAGTTCTTC.